This TCR beta chain derives from a study of Tregs in tolerant kidney transplant recipients. Study results and limitations: Antigen-driven expansion was suggested because donor-specific Tregs expanded more than all Tregs in tolerant patients.

Sequencing used immunoSEQ multiplex PCR; TCRdb keeps in-frame clones, though not all of them. The specimen's table records nearly 15,000 clones. Recipients received nonmyeloablative bone marrow transplants from related graft donors, with transient mixed chimerism. Thawed PBMCs were FACS-sorted into unstimulated CD4+CD25+CD127- regulatory T cells, CD4+CD25- non-regulatory cells, CD4 and CD8 cells. Concerning this clone: Its antigen is unidentified. The read ends 3 residues shy of where the CDR3 ends; the end is completed using the germline J gene.

V gave up 6 bases and J gave up 9 bases; unmatched junction bases: 9. The CDR3 is 14 residues long. Germline V gene sequence: CDR1 LNHDA, CDR2 SQIVND (reference sequence). This TCR derives from a human patient who received a combined kidney and bone marrow transplant. Some T cells may be supplied by the graft donor. This rearrangement joins TRBV19 to TRBJ2-4; 9 bases line up with TRBD1. The source material was CD4+ T cells from blood (PBMCs), sampled 12 months after the transplant. The CDR3 protein is CASRERGQGAIQYF. The CDR3 bases that were read are TGTGCCAGTAGGGAAAGGGGACAGGGCGCCATT.